This TCR beta chain was sequenced for a study of blood T cell repertoires in COVID-19. Germline-derived CDR1 and CDR2 are KGHSH and LQKENI. CDR3 size: 14 residues. V shed 0 bases and J shed 8 bases, with 8 bases lying between them. The data were produced by immunoSEQ multiplex PCR, yet TCRdb's version contains in-frame clones alone and is incomplete. The sample lists about 100,000 clones, around four fifths occurring once. This clone has only a few counts. Sequencing was carried out using peripheral blood. This sequence was found in a woman between 70 and 85 years old with acute or convalescent COVID-19. The gene calls are TRBV18 and TRBJ1-6; D gene uncertain. CDR3 loop: CASSPPTRDSPLHF. The CDR3 DNA reads as TGTGCCAGCTCACCACCGACCCGGGATTCACCCCTCCACTTT.